Below, 24 T cell receptor beta chains from the same sample are listed, as sequenced in a study of breast tumors, draining lymph nodes, adjacent tissues. Via MiXCR, TCRdb re-called the multiplex PCR reads, giving one row per CDR3 protein. The table lists tens of thousands of distinct CDR3 sequences, 60% to 80% of them singletons. Sequenced input: breast tumor tissue. Receptors were obtained from a female donor with breast cancer. Some clones in this sample may be carry-over from other donors' samples.

This clonotype occurred many times. A read error may produce the germline difference seen at one junction end. The rearrangement joins TRBV5-1 to TRBJ2-5, with a tentative D call TRBD1 (5 bases). The CDR3 spans 14 residues. Germline-derived CDR1 and CDR2 are SGHRS and YFSETQ. DNA of the CDR3: TGCGCCAGCAGCTTGGTGGCTGGACAAGACACCCAGTACTTC. Translated, it gives CASSLVAGQDTQYF.

This clonotype was observed at least ten times. The chain couples TRBV19 to TRBJ1-5; maybe TRBD1 (6 bases). Trimming removed 3 bases at V and 0 bases at J, with 12 bases between. The CDR3 consists of 16 residues. Germline V lookup: CDR1 LNHDA, CDR2 SQIVND (reference sequence). In DNA form, the CDR3 reads TGTGCCAGTAGTATTACAGGGCCCTATAGCAATCAGCCCCAGCATTTT. Translated: CASSITGPYSNQPQHF. Drawing the rest from reference TRBV19 and TRBJ1-5, the complete variable domain is DGGITQSPKYLFRKEGQNVTLSCEQNLNHDAMYWYRQDPGQGLRLIYYSQIVNDFQKGDIAEGYSVSREKKESFPLTVTSAQKNPTAFYLCASSITGPYSNQPQHFGDGTRLSIL.

V and J are TRBV11-3 and TRBJ2-5, with 8 nucleotides matching TRBD2. This CDR3 spans 14 amino acids. Looked up from germline, CDR1 is SGHNT and CDR2 is YENEEA. Trimming took 5 bases from V and 2 from J; bases not matched to a gene: 4. The CDR3: CASSRGGPQETQYF. The DNA of the CDR3 is TGTGCCAGCAGCCGGGGGGGGCCTCAAGAGACCCAGTACTTC.

The rearrangement links TRBV6-6 to TRBJ2-5; D may be TRBD1 (5 bases). Germline CDR1 MNHNY, CDR2 SVGAGI (reference sequence). The CDR3 sequence is 13 residues long. The V and J ends lost 6 bases and 4 bases respectively, with 12 bases between them. The CDR3 loop is CASRRGSAETQYF. CDR3 bases: TGTGCCAGCAGAAGGGGTTCGGCAGAGACCCAGTACTTC.

Sample share makes this clonotype medium-sized (0.01 to 0.1%). A single base separates this from a much larger clone, so it may be a read error. The chain recombines TRBV5-6 with TRBJ2-5; 7 positions agree with TRBD1. CDR3 length equals 12 residues. V lost 1 base and J lost 14; bases outside the gene matches: 8. CDR1 is SGHDT, CDR2 YYEEEE, per germline. The chain's CDR3 is CASSLRGPEPYF. Here the CDR3 DNA reads TGTGCCAGCAGCTTGAGGGGGCCAGAGCCATACTTC. Combining the CDR3 with reference TRBV5-6 and TRBJ2-5 gives the whole variable domain DAGVTQSPTHLIKTRGQQVTLRCSPKSGHDTVSWYQQALGQGPQFIFQYYEEEERQRGNFPDRFSGHQFPNYSSELNVNALLLGDSALYLCASSLRGPEPYFGPGTRLLVL.

The chain combines TRBV20-1 with TRBJ1-4; tentatively, D is TRBD1 (6 bases). In germline, CDR1 is DFQATT, CDR2 SNEGSKA (reference sequence). The CDR3 is made up of 15 amino acids. V shed 3 bases and J shed 7 bases, with 18 bases lying between them. The CDR3 loop reads CSARGLAGGSEKLFF. The CDR3 DNA sequence: TGCAGTGCTAGGGGACTAGCGGGGGGCAGTGAAAAACTGTTTTTT.

The chain employs TRBV7-9 and TRBJ1-2, with D perhaps matching TRBD1 (6 bases). Germline V gene data show CDR1 as SEHNR and CDR2 as FQNEAQ (reference sequence). Trimming pared 3 bases from V and 8 bases from J, leaving 19 bases between. The CDR3 is 15 amino acids. The CDR3 reads CASSLGQPGAGGYTF. The CDR3 DNA follows: TGTGCCAGCAGCTTGGGTCAGCCGGGGGCGGGAGGCTACACCTTC.

This clonotype was seen ten or more times. The V call is TRBV2, the J call TRBJ2-1, with 8 bases that match TRBD2. There are 14 residues in the CDR3. CDR1 and CDR2 from the germline V gene are SNHLY and FYNNEI. The junction had 13 bases not matched to a gene; V was cut back by 5 bases and J by 13 bases. CDR3 in DNA: TGTGCCAGCAGTCGACGGGGGGGCCAGGTTGGTCAGTTCTTC. Amino acids: CASSRRGGQVGQFF.

This clonotype was counted a single time. The rearrangement uses TRBV7-2 and TRBJ2-3; no reliable D call. The germline V gene encodes CDR1 SGHTA and CDR2 FQGNSA. This CDR3 has 14 amino acids. V was trimmed by 1 base and J by 2 bases, leaving 7 bases between them. The CDR3: CASSLVGTTDTQYF. CDR3 DNA: TGTGCCAGCAGCTTAGTGGGCACCACAGATACGCAGTATTTT.

This clonotype was detected many times. This chain uses TRBV7-2 with TRBJ1-4; D remains unclear. V gave up 1 base and J gave up 0 bases, with 9 bases separating them. The CDR3 extends over 16 amino acids. Germline CDR1 is SGHTA and CDR2 is FQGNSA. This CDR3 is CASSLGFGTTNEKLFF. CDR3 coding DNA: TGTGCCAGCAGCTTAGGTTTTGGGACAACTAATGAAAAACTGTTTTTT.

In the case of this clonotype: At one end the junction does not follow the germline gene, possibly because of a read error. V is TRBV7-2 and J is TRBJ2-7; possible D gene TRBD1, 6 bases. The V gene's germline CDR1 is SGHTA and CDR2 FQGNSA. The CDR3 is 14 amino acids. CDR3 loop: CASSLQGTNYEQYF. DNA of the CDR3: TGCGCCAGCAGCTTGCAGGGGACGAACTACGAGCAGTACTTC.

The chain carries TRBV7-9 and TRBJ2-5; TRBD1 or TRBD2 may be the D gene (5 bases each). Trimming stripped 1 base from V and 2 bases from J, with 11 bases between. From germline, CDR1 is SEHNR and CDR2 FQNEAQ (reference sequence). The CDR3 has 15 residues. CDR3: CASSLEVGGQETQYF. The CDR3 DNA reads TGTGCCAGCAGCTTAGAGGTTGGGGGACAAGAGACCCAGTACTTC.

V is TRBV20-1 and J is TRBJ1-5; 7 bases are shared with TRBD1. CDR3 length: 13 residues. The germline CDR1 and CDR2 sequences are DFQATT and SNEGSKA (reference sequence). The V gene end was trimmed by 5 bases and the J gene end by 4 bases; junction bases not matched to a gene: 5. CDR3: CSASQGLNQPQHF. The CDR3 coding sequence is TGCAGTGCTTCACAGGGGTTGAATCAGCCCCAGCATTTT.

This clonotype was detected many times. DNA for the CDR3: TGCAGTGCTAGTTCGGTTGCCGGACTAGCGGGGGGGCGGGGGCAGTTCTTC. Translation: CSASSVAGLAGGRGQFF. The chain joins TRBV20-1 to TRBJ2-1; 15 nucleotides line up with TRBD2. The junction had 15 bases not matched to a gene; V was cut back by 3 bases and J by 12 bases. Germline loops: CDR1 DFQATT, CDR2 SNEGSKA (reference sequence). The CDR3 is made up of 17 amino acids.

V and J are TRBV30 and TRBJ2-1; D unclear. CDR1 is GTSNPN and CDR2 is SVGIG in the germline V gene (reference sequence). Deletions cut 0 bases from V and 13 bases from J, with 10 bases between. The CDR3 runs 11 residues. CDR3 in DNA: TGTGCCTGGAGTGTACTTAATTCTCAGTTCTTC. It is translated as CAWSVLNSQFF.

The rearrangement joins TRBV2 to TRBJ2-3; a weak D match, TRBD2 (5 bases). The length of the CDR3 is 13 residues. The germline CDR1 and CDR2 sequences are SNHLY and FYNNEI. As DNA, the CDR3 is TGTGTTAGCAACGACGGGGGCACAGATACGCAGTATTTT. It codes for CVSNDGGTDTQYF.

In this sample, this clonotype turned up once. The chain has TRBV7-9 and TRBJ1-4; 8 nucleotides line up with TRBD1. Trimming removed 5 bases from V and 2 bases from J; junction bases left unmatched: 7. CDR3 size: 16 residues. Per the germline V gene, CDR1 is SEHNR and CDR2 is FQNEAQ (reference sequence). The CDR3 bases are TGTGCCAGCAGCCCCAGGGCAGGGGGCACTAATGAAAAACTGTTTTTT. Translation gives CASSPRAGGTNEKLFF.

This clonotype has a single count. The rearrangement uses TRBV7-2 and TRBJ1-3; D might be TRBD1 (5 bases). V was cut by 1 base and J by 1 base, with 8 bases left in between. CDR1 is SGHTA and CDR2 is FQGNSA in the germline V gene. The CDR3 totals 15 residues. The CDR3 nucleotides are TGTGCCAGCAGCTTAGTAGCAGGGTCTGGAAACACCATATATTTT. This translates into CASSLVAGSGNTIYF.

V is TRBV28 and J is TRBJ1-2; perhaps TRBD1 as D (5 bases). The CDR3 is 13 residues long. Trimming cost V 4 bases and J 3 bases, with 9 bases left between them. From germline, CDR1 is MDHEN and CDR2 SYDVKM. The CDR3 loop reads CASSWMTDYGYTF. The CDR3, as DNA: TGTGCCAGCAGTTGGATGACAGACTATGGCTACACCTTC.

The chain recombines TRBV19 with TRBJ1-4; the match to TRBD1 covers 9 bases. Germline CDR1 LNHDA, CDR2 SQIVND (reference sequence). CDR3 length: 17 residues. The V and J ends lost 4 bases and 5 bases, in that order; junction bases with no gene match: 11. CDR3 region: CASSTTTSTGGNEKLFF. CDR3 DNA: TGTGCCAGTAGTACCACAACATCGACAGGGGGGAATGAAAAACTGTTTTTT.

The chain recombines TRBV5-1 with TRBJ2-7; 7 nucleotides line up with TRBD1. Germline V gives CDR1 SGHRS, CDR2 YFSETQ. This CDR3 comprises 15 residues. The trim removed 1 base at V and 5 bases at J, leaving 9 bases unmatched. CDR3 coding DNA: TGCGCCAGCAGCTTGCAGGGTGACAGGGTCAACGAGCAGTACTTC. It is translated as CASSLQGDRVNEQYF.

This clonotype was observed a handful of times. V usage is TRBV2 and J usage is TRBJ2-1; either TRBD1 or TRBD2 may supply D (6 bases each). CDR1 is SNHLY, CDR2 FYNNEI, per germline. The length of the CDR3 is 12 residues. With 1 base removed from V and 10 bases from J, the gap between germline ends came to 8 bases. The DNA of the CDR3 is TGTGCCAGCAGTGAAGGAGGGGGGGAGCAGTTCTTC. Its translation is CASSEGGGEQFF.

This clonotype was observed a single time. The chain has TRBV2 and TRBJ2-1; D may be TRBD1 or TRBD2 (6 bases each). The CDR3 has 15 residues. Trimming removed 2 bases from V and 7 bases from J, with 15 bases in between. Germline CDR1 and CDR2: SNHLY and FYNNEI. In DNA form, the CDR3 reads TGTGCCAGCAGTGAAATGGGCCTAGGGGGGAATGAGCAGTTCTTC. Its translation: CASSEMGLGGNEQFF.

This rearrangement joins TRBV20-1 to TRBJ2-2; 10 bases map to TRBD2. Trimming cost V 6 bases and J 2 bases; bases outside gene matches: 6. The CDR3 covers 15 residues. The V gene's germline CDR1 is DFQATT and CDR2 SNEGSKA (reference sequence). CDR3 nucleotide sequence: TGCAGTGCGGCGGGACTAGCGCAAAACACCGGGGAGCTGTTTTTT. The encoded protein is CSAAGLAQNTGELFF.